This note documents a single TCR beta chain sequence. The CDR3 extends over 14 amino acids. CDR1 is GTSNPN, CDR2 SVGIG, per germline (reference sequence). Unmatched junction bases numbered 5, after V lost 3 bases and J lost 4 bases. These data come from a study of blood T cell repertoires in COVID-19. Overall study: The origin of the acute and convalescent COVID-19 samples was the United States, Italy and Spain. PBMCs, B-cell-depleted T cells, or T cells provided the cDNA or gDNA that made up the material.

Here immunoSEQ multiplex PCR was the method, and the copy in TCRdb shows in-frame clones only, minus some. The sample has roughly 150,000 clones, roughly 84% seen once. The TCR was taken from a woman over 75 with active or convalescent COVID-19. The chain has TRBV30 and TRBJ2-2, with 7 bases aligning to TRBD1. Sequencing was performed on peripheral blood. The chain's CDR3 is CAWRGTDTTGELFF. The CDR3 bases are TGTGCCTGGAGAGGGACAGATACCACCGGGGAGCTGTTTTTT. The whole variable domain, remainder taken from reference TRBV30 and TRBJ2-2, is SQTIHQWPATLVQPVGSPLSLECTVEGTSNPNLYWYRQAAGRGLQLLFYSVGIGQISSEVPQNLSASRPQDRQFILSSKKLLLSDSGFYLCAWRGTDTTGELFFGEGSRLTVL.